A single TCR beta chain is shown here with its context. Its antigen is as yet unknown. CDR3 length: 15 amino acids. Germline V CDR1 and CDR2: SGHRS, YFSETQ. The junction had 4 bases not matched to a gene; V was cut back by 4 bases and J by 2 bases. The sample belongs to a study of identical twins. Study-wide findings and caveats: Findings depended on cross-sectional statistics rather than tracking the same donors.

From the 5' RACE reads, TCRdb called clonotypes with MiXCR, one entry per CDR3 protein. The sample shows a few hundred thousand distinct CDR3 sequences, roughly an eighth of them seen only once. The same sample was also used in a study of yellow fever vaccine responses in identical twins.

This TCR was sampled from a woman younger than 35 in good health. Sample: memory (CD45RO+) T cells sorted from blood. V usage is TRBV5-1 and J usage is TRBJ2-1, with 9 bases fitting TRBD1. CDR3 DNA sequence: TGCGCCAGCAGCCCCCGGGACAGGGCCTACAATGAGCAGTTCTTC. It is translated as CASSPRDRAYNEQFF. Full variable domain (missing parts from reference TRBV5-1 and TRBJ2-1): KAGVTQTPRYLIKTRGQQVTLSCSPISGHRSVSWYQQTPGQGLQFLFEYFSETQRNKGNFPGRFSGRQFSNSRSEMNVSTLELGDSALYLCASSPRDRAYNEQFFGPGTRLTVL.